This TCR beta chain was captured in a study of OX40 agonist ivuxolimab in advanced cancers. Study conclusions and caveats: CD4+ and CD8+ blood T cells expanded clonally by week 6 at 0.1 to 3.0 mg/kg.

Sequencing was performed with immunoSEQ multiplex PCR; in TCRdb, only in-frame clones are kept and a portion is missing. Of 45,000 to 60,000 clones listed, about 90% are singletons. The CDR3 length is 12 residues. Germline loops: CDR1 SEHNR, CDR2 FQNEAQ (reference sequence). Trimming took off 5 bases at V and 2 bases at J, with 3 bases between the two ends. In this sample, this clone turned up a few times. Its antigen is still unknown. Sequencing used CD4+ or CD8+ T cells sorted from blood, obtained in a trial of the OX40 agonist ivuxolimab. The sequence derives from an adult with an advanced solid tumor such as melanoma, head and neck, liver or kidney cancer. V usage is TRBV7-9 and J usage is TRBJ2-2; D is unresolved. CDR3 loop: CASSPNTGELFF. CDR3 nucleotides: TGTGCCAGCAGCCCAAACACCGGGGAGCTGTTTTTT.